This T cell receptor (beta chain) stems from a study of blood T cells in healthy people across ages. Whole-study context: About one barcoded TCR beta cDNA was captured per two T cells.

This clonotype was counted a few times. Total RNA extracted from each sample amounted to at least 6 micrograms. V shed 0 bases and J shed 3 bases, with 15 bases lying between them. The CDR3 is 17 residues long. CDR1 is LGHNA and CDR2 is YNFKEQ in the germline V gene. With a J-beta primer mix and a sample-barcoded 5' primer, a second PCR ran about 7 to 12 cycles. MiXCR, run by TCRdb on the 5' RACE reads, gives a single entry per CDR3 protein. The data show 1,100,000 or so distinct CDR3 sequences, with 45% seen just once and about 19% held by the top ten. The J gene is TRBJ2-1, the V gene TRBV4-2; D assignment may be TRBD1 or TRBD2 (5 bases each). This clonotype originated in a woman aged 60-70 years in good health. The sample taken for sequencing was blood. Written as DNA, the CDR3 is TGTGCCAGCAGCCAAGAAAGGGACCCCCGAATCTACAATGAGCAGTTCTTC. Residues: CASSQERDPRIYNEQFF.